Below, 3 T cell receptor beta chains from the same sample are listed, as sequenced in a study of T cell responses to AZD1222 COVID-19 vaccine. Libraries were prepared by immunoSEQ multiplex PCR; TCRdb keeps only in-frame clonotypes and omits some of them. In the table there are 150,000 or so clones, roughly 90% of which are singletons. The input for sequencing was peripheral blood, taken 28 days after the second AZD1222 dose. These receptors came from an adult who received the AZD1222 COVID-19 vaccine.

In this sample, this clone turned up many times. The rearrangement joins TRBV5-5 to TRBJ2-7; D may be TRBD1 or TRBD2 (5 bases each). Germline loops: CDR1 SGHKS, CDR2 YYEKEE (reference sequence). The ends were cut back, 0 bases at V and 6 bases at J, with 13 bases in the middle. The CDR3 covers 14 residues. CDR3 protein: CASSLVGVNSEQYF. The CDR3 nucleotides are TGTGCCAGCAGCTTGGTGGGGGTTAACTCCGAGCAGTACTTC.

V gene TRBV24-1 combines with J gene TRBJ2-2; perhaps TRBD1 as D (6 bases). This CDR3 has 15 residues. The V end lost 4 bases, the J end lost 5 bases, and 13 bases lay between the germline ends. Germline-derived CDR1 and CDR2 are KGHDR and SFDVKD. The CDR3: CATSDRTVPTGELFF. CDR3 in DNA: TGTGCCACCAGTGACAGGACAGTTCCTACCGGGGAGCTGTTTTTT.

The gene calls are TRBV30 and TRBJ1-5; D unclear. Per the germline V gene, CDR1 is GTSNPN and CDR2 is SVGIG (reference sequence). With 3 bases removed from V and 4 bases from J, the gap between germline ends came to 7 bases. The CDR3 consists of 12 residues. The CDR3 loop reads CAWRGTNQPQHF. The CDR3, as DNA: TGTGCCTGGAGAGGAACAAATCAGCCCCAGCATTTT.